This TCR beta chain was sequenced in a study of neoadjuvant anti-PD-1 for oral cavity cancer. Study information: Patients without progression got a fourth dose around day 43.

TCRdb's copy holds only in-frame clones and misses some; the assay was immunoSEQ multiplex PCR. The data hold 5,500 to 7,500 clones, with over 50% observed a single time. CDR3 length: 15 residues. V shed 0 bases and J shed 3 bases, with 12 bases lying between them. Germline loops: CDR1 SGHRS, CDR2 YFSETQ. Time point defined: after neoadjuvant nivolumab, at surgical resection. These oral cavity squamous cell carcinomas were HPV-negative and locally advanced. This TCR came from a person aged 35-79 years with oral cavity squamous cell carcinoma. The chain uses TRBV5-1 and TRBJ1-1; the D is unclear. The sample here was tumor tissue, taken after nivolumab (anti-PD-1) treatment. This CDR3 reads CASSLAISQYTEAFF. CDR3 bases: TGCGCCAGCAGCTTGGCCATCAGCCAGTACACTGAAGCTTTCTTT.